The subject of this entry is one T cell receptor beta chain. Here immunoSEQ multiplex PCR was the method, and the copy in TCRdb shows in-frame clones only, minus some. The data contain approximately 21,000 clones, 84% of them singletons. This sample was included in a study of OX40 agonist ivuxolimab in advanced cancers. CDR1 is MNHEY, CDR2 SMNVEV, per germline (reference sequence). V lost 5 bases to trimming and J lost 3 bases; unmatched junction nucleotides: 8. The CDR3 has 15 amino acids. This receptor was identified in an adult with an advanced solid tumor such as melanoma, head and neck, liver or kidney cancer. The gene calls are TRBV27 and TRBJ2-7, with 9 bases that match TRBD1. The sequencing used CD4+ or CD8+ T cells sorted from blood, collected in a trial of the OX40 agonist ivuxolimab. The CDR3 region is CASSPSGTGNYEQYF. CDR3 sequence (DNA): TGTGCCAGCAGTCCCTCCGGGACAGGGAACTACGAGCAGTACTTC.